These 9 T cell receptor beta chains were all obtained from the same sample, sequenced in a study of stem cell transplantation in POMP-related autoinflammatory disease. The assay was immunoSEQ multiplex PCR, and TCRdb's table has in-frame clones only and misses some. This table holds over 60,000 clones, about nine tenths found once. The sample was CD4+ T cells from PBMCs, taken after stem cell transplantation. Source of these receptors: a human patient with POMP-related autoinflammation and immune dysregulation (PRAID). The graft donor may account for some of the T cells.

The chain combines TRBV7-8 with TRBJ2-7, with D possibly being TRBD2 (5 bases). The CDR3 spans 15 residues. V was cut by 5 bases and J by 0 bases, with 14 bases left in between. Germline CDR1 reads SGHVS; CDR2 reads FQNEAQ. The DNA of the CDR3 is TGTGCCAGCAGCGGGTTTATAGGGAGCTCCTACGAGCAGTACTTC. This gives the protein CASSGFIGSSYEQYF. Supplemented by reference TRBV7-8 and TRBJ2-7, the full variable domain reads GAGVSQSPRYKVAKRGQDVALRCDPISGHVSLFWYQQALGQGPEFLTYFQNEAQLDKSGLPSDRFFAERPEGSVSTLKIQRTQQEDSAVYLCASSGFIGSSYEQYFGPGTRLTVT.

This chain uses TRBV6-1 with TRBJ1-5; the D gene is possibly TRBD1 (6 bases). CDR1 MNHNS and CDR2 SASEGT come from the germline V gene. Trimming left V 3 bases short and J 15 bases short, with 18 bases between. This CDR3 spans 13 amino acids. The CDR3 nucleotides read TGTGCCAGCAGTGATCCCGGGACACCTACGACGCATTTT. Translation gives CASSDPGTPTTHF.

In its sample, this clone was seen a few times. CDR3 sequence (DNA): TGCGCCAGCAGCTGGACACAGGGCGATAATTCACCCCTCCACTTT. It encodes CASSWTQGDNSPLHF. J is TRBJ1-6 and V is TRBV5-1; D might be TRBD1 (6 bases). V lost 3 bases, J lost 5 bases, and 12 bases lay in between. The CDR3 has 15 amino acids. The V gene's germline CDR1 is SGHRS and CDR2 YFSETQ.

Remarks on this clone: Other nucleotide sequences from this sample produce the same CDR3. In DNA form, the CDR3 reads TGTGCCAGTAGTATACAGGTCACCGGGGAGCTGTTTTTT. Its protein product is CASSIQVTGELFF. The genes are TRBV19 and TRBJ2-2; D remains ambiguous. The CDR3 contains 13 residues. Germline V gives CDR1 LNHDA, CDR2 SQIVND (reference sequence). Between the trimmed V and J ends, which lost 2 bases and 4 bases, there was a span of 5 bases.

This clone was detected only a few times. The CDR3 is CASSYLTGGTGELFF. CDR3 in DNA: TGCGCCAGCAGCTACCTAACAGGGGGCACCGGGGAGCTGTTTTTT. The rearrangement joins TRBV5-1 to TRBJ2-2; TRBD1 matches 8 bases. Unmatched junction bases numbered 5, after V lost 3 bases and J lost 4 bases. The CDR3 spans 15 residues. The germline gives CDR1 SGHRS, CDR2 YFSETQ. Based on the CDR3 plus reference TRBV5-1 and TRBJ2-2, the full variable domain is KAGVTQTPRYLIKTRGQQVTLSCSPISGHRSVSWYQQTPGQGLQFLFEYFSETQRNKGNFPGRFSGRQFSNSRSEMNVSTLELGDSALYLCASSYLTGGTGELFFGEGSRLTVL.

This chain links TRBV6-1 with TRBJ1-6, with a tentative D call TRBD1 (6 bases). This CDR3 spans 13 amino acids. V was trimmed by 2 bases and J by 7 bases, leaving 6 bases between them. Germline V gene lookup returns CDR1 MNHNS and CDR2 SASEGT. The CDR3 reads CASSETGNSPLHF. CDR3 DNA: TGTGCCAGCAGTGAAACAGGGAATTCACCCCTCCACTTT.

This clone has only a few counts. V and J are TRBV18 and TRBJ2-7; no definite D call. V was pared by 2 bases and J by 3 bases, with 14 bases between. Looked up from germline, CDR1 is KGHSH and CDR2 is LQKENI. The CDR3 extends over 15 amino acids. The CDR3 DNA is TGTGCCAGCTCACCATCCATTGCCACCTTCTACGAGCAGTACTTC. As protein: CASSPSIATFYEQYF.

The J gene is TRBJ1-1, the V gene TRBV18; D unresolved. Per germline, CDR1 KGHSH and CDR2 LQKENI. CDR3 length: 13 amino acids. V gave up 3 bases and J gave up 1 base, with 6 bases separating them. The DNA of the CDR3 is TGTGCCAGCTCACCGGTCGGGAACACTGAAGCTTTCTTT. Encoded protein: CASSPVGNTEAFF.

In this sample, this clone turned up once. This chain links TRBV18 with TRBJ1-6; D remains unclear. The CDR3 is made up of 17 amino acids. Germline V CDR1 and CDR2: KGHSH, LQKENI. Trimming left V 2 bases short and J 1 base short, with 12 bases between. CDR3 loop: CASSPNVGRSYNSPLHF. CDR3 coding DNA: TGTGCCAGCTCACCAAATGTAGGGAGATCCTATAATTCACCCCTCCACTTT.